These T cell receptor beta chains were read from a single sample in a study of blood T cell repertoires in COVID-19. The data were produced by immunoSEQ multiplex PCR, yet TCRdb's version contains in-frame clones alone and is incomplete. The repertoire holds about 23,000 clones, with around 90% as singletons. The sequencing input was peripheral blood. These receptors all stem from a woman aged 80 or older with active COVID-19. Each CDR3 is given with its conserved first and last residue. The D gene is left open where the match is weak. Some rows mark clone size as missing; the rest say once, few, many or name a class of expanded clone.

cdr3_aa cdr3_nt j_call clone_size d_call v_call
CASSSGLLSYNEQFF TGTGCCAGCAGCTCCGGACTACTCTCCTACAATGAGCAGTTCTTC TRBJ2-1 . . TRBV7-6
CASSLGSRDIEYEQYF TGCGCCAGCAGCTTGGGGTCCCGGGACATAGAATACGAGCAGTACTTC TRBJ2-7 once . TRBV5-1
CASSTRQGALGEQYF TGTGCCAGCAGTACCCGACAGGGGGCGCTTGGCGAGCAGTACTTC TRBJ2-7 once TRBD1 TRBV27
CASSYSLGFEQFF TGTGCCAGCAGTTACTCCCTCGGGTTTGAGCAGTTCTTC TRBJ2-1 . . TRBV6-2/TRBV6-3
CASRTGVTGANVLTF TGTGCCAGTAGGACAGGGGTTACTGGGGCCAACGTCCTGACTTTC TRBJ2-6 . TRBD1 TRBV19
CASSSVAALSTDTQYF TGTGCCAGCAGTTCGGTAGCGGCACTCTCCACAGATACGCAGTATTTT TRBJ2-3 . . TRBV27
CASMTGTRNEQFF TGTGCCAGCATGACCGGGACTAGAAATGAGCAGTTCTTC TRBJ2-1 once TRBD2 TRBV2
CASSLGGRQGGTQYF TGTGCTAGCAGCTTGGGTGGCCGACAGGGAGGGACCCAGTACTTC TRBJ2-5 . . TRBV7-7
CASSISRGNQPQHF TGTGCCAGTAGTATATCGAGAGGCAATCAGCCCCAGCATTTT TRBJ1-5 . . TRBV19
CASREGVTNEKLFF TGTGCCAGCAGAGAGGGGGTAACTAATGAAAAACTGTTTTTT TRBJ1-4 . . TRBV6-5
CASSINRGGYTF TGTGCCAGTAGTATTAACAGGGGTGGCTACACCTTC TRBJ1-2 . TRBD1 TRBV19
CASSLTGVNGYTF TGTGCCAGTTCCCTAACAGGGGTAAACGGCTACACCTTC TRBJ1-2 . TRBD1 TRBV19
CSASPNREMNTEAFF TGCAGTGCTAGTCCGAACAGGGAGATGAACACTGAAGCTTTCTTT TRBJ1-1 . . TRBV20-1
CASRDGGPTDTQYF TGTGCCAGCAGGGACGGGGGGCCCACAGATACGCAGTATTTT TRBJ2-3 . . TRBV6-5
CASSYSWVTSEYEQYF TGTGCCAGCAGCTACTCCTGGGTAACTAGCGAATACGAGCAGTACTTC TRBJ2-7 . TRBD2 TRBV7-2
CASSVEGTSVSEQYF TGTGCCAGCAGCGTAGAGGGGACTAGCGTTTCCGAGCAGTACTTC TRBJ2-7 . TRBD2 TRBV9
CASSKTSGGAGDTQYF TGTGCCAGCAGTAAGACTAGCGGGGGGGCAGGAGATACGCAGTATTTT TRBJ2-3 . TRBD2 TRBV2
CATSSAREGFAFF TGTGCCACCAGCAGCGCCAGGGAAGGTTTTGCTTTCTTT TRBJ1-1 . . TRBV15
CAPYRIYSNQPQHF TGTGCCCCCTACAGAATCTATAGCAATCAGCCCCAGCATTTT TRBJ1-5 . . TRBV21-1
CASRSVSYEQYF TGTGCCAGTAGGTCAGTCTCCTACGAGCAGTACTTC TRBJ2-7 . . TRBV19
CASSWGQTGISYEQYF TGTGCCAGCAGCTGGGGCCAGACAGGGATCTCCTACGAGCAGTACTTC TRBJ2-7 few TRBD1 TRBV5-6
CASSVVGGTGELFF TGTGCCAGCAGCGTAGTGGGGGGCACCGGGGAGCTGTTTTTT TRBJ2-2 . . TRBV9
CASTPPLAGGLDEQFF TGTGCCAGCACCCCCCCCCTAGCGGGGGGGCTGGATGAGCAGTTCTTC TRBJ2-1 . TRBD2 TRBV5-6
CASVGQGLAYEQYF TGTGCCAGCGTGGGACAGGGGCTGGCCTACGAGCAGTACTTC TRBJ2-7 . TRBD1 TRBV6-5
CASSLEGQTYNSPLHF TGCGCCAGCAGCTTGGAAGGACAGACCTATAATTCACCCCTCCACTTT TRBJ1-6 . . TRBV5-1
CSVEVGGATEAFF TGCAGCGTTGAAGTCGGTGGGGCCACTGAAGCTTTCTTT TRBJ1-1 . . TRBV29-1
CASNPGQGQGHTGELFF TGTGCCAGCAACCCAGGCCAGGGACAGGGACACACCGGGGAGCTGTTTTTT TRBJ2-2 . TRBD1 TRBV7-9
CAIRRPGGHGYTF TGTGCCATCAGGCGTCCGGGGGGGCATGGCTACACCTTC TRBJ1-2 . . TRBV10-3
CASSSGTGGSYGYTF TGTGCCAGCAGCTCCGGGACAGGGGGAAGCTATGGCTACACCTTC TRBJ1-2 . TRBD1 TRBV7-9
CASSPKGAETQYF TGTGCCAGCTCACCGAAGGGGGCTGAGACCCAGTACTTC TRBJ2-5 . TRBD1 TRBV18
CASTAGSTDTQYF TGTGCCAGCACGGCAGGGAGCACAGATACGCAGTATTTT TRBJ2-3 . . TRBV9
CATADRGLTTGELFF TGTGCCACCGCGGACAGGGGGTTAACGACCGGGGAGCTGTTTTTT TRBJ2-2 . TRBD1 TRBV6-5
CSASQGGKLFF TGCAGTGCATCACAGGGTGGAAAACTGTTTTTT TRBJ1-4 . . TRBV20-1